The subject of this entry is one T cell receptor beta chain. This CDR3 has 13 residues. The germline V and J ends were trimmed by 5 bases and 4 bases, with 11 bases remaining between them. Per germline, CDR1 SGHNT and CDR2 YENEEA. The data originate from a study of blood T cell repertoires in COVID-19. Study summary: The study drew acute and convalescent COVID-19 samples from the United States, Italy and Spain. Sources were T cells, B-cell-depleted T cells, or PBMCs; the material itself was cDNA or gDNA.

TCRdb's table, derived via immunoSEQ multiplex PCR, lists solely in-frame clones and lacks some. This table has about 350,000 clones, around 90% appearing once. This clonotype was obtained from a woman aged 55-75 years with COVID-19, enrolled during active disease. Material for sequencing was peripheral blood. The chain combines TRBV11-3 with TRBJ1-1, with D possibly matching TRBD1 (6 bases). The CDR3 DNA sequence: TGTGCCAGCAGCCTAGGACAGACCACTGAAGCTTTCTTT. Protein sequence: CASSLGQTTEAFF.